These 29 T cell receptor beta chains were all obtained from the same sample, sequenced in a study of blood T cell repertoires in COVID-19. Measured with immunoSEQ multiplex PCR; TCRdb has only the in-frame clones, and not every one. The table shows some 110,000 clones, with roughly nine tenths occurring only once. Sequenced sample: peripheral blood. The source is a man between 40 and 49 years old with acute or convalescent COVID-19.

The sample holds one count of this clone. The chain combines TRBV27 with TRBJ1-4; D gene unclear. This CDR3 has 12 amino acids. V was clipped by 5 bases and J by 7 bases, with 8 bases between them. CDR1 and CDR2 from the germline V gene are MNHEY and SMNVEV (reference sequence). Here the CDR3 DNA reads TGTGCCAGCAGTCCCCCTAGTGAAAAACTGTTTTTT. It is translated as CASSPPSEKLFF.

V gene TRBV5-1 combines with J gene TRBJ2-7, with a weak D call TRBD2 (5 bases). The CDR3 covers 15 residues. Germline CDR1 is SGHRS and CDR2 is YFSETQ. The V end was cut by 4 bases, the J end by 3 bases, with 17 bases between. CDR3 amino acids: CASSPLADVFYEQYF. CDR3 nucleotide sequence: TGCGCCAGCAGCCCCCTAGCTGACGTTTTCTACGAGCAGTACTTC.

This chain uses TRBV13 with TRBJ1-1; D not certain. The V end was cut by 5 bases, the J end by 5 bases, with 9 bases between. The length of the CDR3 is 12 residues. CDR1 and CDR2 (germline): PRHDT, FYEKMQ (reference sequence). The CDR3 bases are TGTGCCAGCAGCCTCGGGTGGACTGAAGCTTTCTTT. It yields the protein CASSLGWTEAFF.

This chain uses TRBV7-3 with TRBJ2-3; D remains ambiguous. Per germline, CDR1 SGHTA and CDR2 FQGTGA. Trimming removed 1 base from V and 4 bases from J, with 6 bases in between. The CDR3 has 13 amino acids. Written as DNA, the CDR3 is TGTGCCAGCAGCTTAATCGTCGCAGATACGCAGTATTTT. Protein: CASSLIVADTQYF.

This rearrangement joins TRBV5-1 to TRBJ1-1; TRBD1 aligns across 9 bases. This CDR3 has 14 residues. CDR1 is SGHRS and CDR2 is YFSETQ in the germline V gene. V was pared by 3 bases and J by 5 bases, with 5 bases of the junction left unmatched. This CDR3 reads CASSSTGGRTEAFF. The CDR3 DNA reads as TGCGCCAGCAGCTCCACAGGGGGCAGGACTGAAGCTTTCTTT.

The V gene is TRBV5-1, the J gene TRBJ1-2; 9 bases line up with TRBD1. The CDR3 runs to 14 residues. Germline V gene sequence: CDR1 SGHRS, CDR2 YFSETQ. V was clipped by 0 bases and J by 5 bases; unmatched bases: 2. For the CDR3, the DNA is TGCGCCAGCAGCTTGGAGGGACAGGGATATGGCTACACCTTC. Translated: CASSLEGQGYGYTF. Full variable domain (outside the CDR3, taken from reference TRBV5-1 and TRBJ1-2): KAGVTQTPRYLIKTRGQQVTLSCSPISGHRSVSWYQQTPGQGLQFLFEYFSETQRNKGNFPGRFSGRQFSNSRSEMNVSTLELGDSALYLCASSLEGQGYGYTFGSGTRLTVV.

The chain couples TRBV9 to TRBJ1-1, with unresolved D. Germline-derived CDR1 and CDR2 are SGDLS and YYNGEE. This CDR3 is built from 13 residues. Trimming took 2 bases from V and 3 from J, leaving 8 bases between them. The CDR3 spells CASSVGSYTEAFF. CDR3 nucleotides: TGTGCCAGCAGCGTCGGTTCATACACTGAAGCTTTCTTT.

The V gene is TRBV7-9, the J gene TRBJ1-1; 8 bases are a match to TRBD1. The length of the CDR3 is 15 residues. Trimming removed 2 bases from V and 1 base from J; junction bases left unmatched: 3. Germline V gene data show CDR1 as SEHNR and CDR2 as FQNEAQ (reference sequence). In DNA form, the CDR3 reads TGTGCCAGCAGCTTACACGGGACAGGGAACACTGAAGCTTTCTTT. Protein: CASSLHGTGNTEAFF.

The chain carries TRBV23-1 and TRBJ2-4, with 10 bases that match TRBD2. TRBV23-1 is sorted into the ORF group, with uncertain function. The CDR3 is 20 amino acids. V trimming: 2 bases; J trimming: 6 bases; junction bases outside the gene matches: 19. CDR3 sequence (DNA): TGCGCCAGCAGTCAAATTCTAAAGCAGCGGGAGGGCTCGGTGGGAAACATTCAGTACTTC. Translating it yields CASSQILKQREGSVGNIQYF.

V is TRBV5-1 and J is TRBJ2-2; TRBD2 agrees at 10 bases. Germline-derived CDR1 and CDR2 are SGHRS and YFSETQ. The CDR3 runs to 17 residues. The junction had 5 bases not matched to a gene; V was cut back by 2 bases and J by 1 base. The CDR3 sequence is CASSFALAGGNTGELFF. CDR3 DNA: TGCGCCAGCAGCTTCGCATTAGCGGGGGGGAACACCGGGGAGCTGTTTTTT.

This clone was seen more than once but under ten times. The chain links TRBV5-1 to TRBJ1-1; perhaps TRBD1 as D (6 bases). The germline V gene has CDR1 SGHRS and CDR2 YFSETQ. This CDR3 has 14 residues. Trimming pared 4 bases from V and 6 bases from J, leaving 16 bases between. DNA of the CDR3: TGCGCCAGCAGCGGGGGCTTACGGGAAGCTGAAGCTTTCTTT. This sequence encodes CASSGGLREAEAFF.

Details on this clone: At the DNA level, this CDR3 is encoded by other sequences in the same sample as well. V usage is TRBV5-1 and J usage is TRBJ1-1; D remains ambiguous. The CDR3 contains 13 residues. V was trimmed by 4 bases and J by 1 base, leaving 8 bases between them. CDR1 is SGHRS, CDR2 YFSETQ, per germline. CDR3 protein: CASSTTANTEAFF. As DNA, the CDR3 is TGCGCCAGCAGCACAACAGCGAACACTGAAGCTTTCTTT.

The rearrangement uses TRBV21-1 and TRBJ2-5; no check of the table's D call, TRBD2, against the DNA was made. TRBV21-1 is a pseudogene. This CDR3 contains 17 residues. CDR3 sequence (DNA): TGTGCCAGCAGCAAATGGCTTCGGCTAGCGCCCGGGGAGACCCAGTACTTC. Its translation is CASSKWLRLAPGETQYF.

V gene TRBV29-1 combines with J gene TRBJ2-2; no definite D call. With 5 bases removed from V and 6 bases from J, the gap between germline ends came to 10 bases. The CDR3 is 12 amino acids. The V gene's germline CDR1 is SQVTM and CDR2 ANQGSEA. The CDR3, as DNA: TGCAGCGTTATCTTGAGCTCCGGGGAGCTGTTTTTT. Its translation is CSVILSSGELFF.

This chain connects TRBV3-1 (or the pseudogene TRBV3-2) to TRBJ1-5, with 10 bases aligning to TRBD1. This CDR3 region has 19 residues. The V segment lost 0 bases and the J segment 1 base; nucleotides outside the gene matches: 9. The V gene's germline CDR1 is LGHDT and CDR2 YNNKEL (reference sequence). As DNA, the CDR3 is TGTGCCAGCAGCCAAGATCCTGGGACAGGGGTGGGAAGCAATCAGCCCCAGCATTTT. Amino acid sequence: CASSQDPGTGVGSNQPQHF.

The chain employs TRBV11-3 and TRBJ2-7, with TRBD2 identical over 10 bases. The CDR3 covers 14 residues. The germline CDR1 and CDR2 sequences are SGHNT and YENEEA. The V gene end was trimmed by 5 bases and the J gene end by 4 bases; junction bases not matched to a gene: 5. The CDR3 sequence: CASSGSTSGYEQYF. The CDR3 DNA reads as TGTGCCAGCAGCGGTTCGACTAGCGGGTACGAGCAGTACTTC.

This chain connects TRBV20-1 to TRBJ1-2; no clear D gene. V gave up 3 bases and J gave up 3 bases, with 11 bases separating them. This CDR3 is built from 13 residues. Germline CDR1 reads DFQATT; CDR2 reads SNEGSKA (reference sequence). The CDR3 DNA reads as TGCAGTGCTAGTAACAGATACTACTATGGCTACACCTTC. This codes for CSASNRYYYGYTF.

This clone was seen a handful of times. This chain joins TRBV2 and TRBJ2-7, with D unresolved. The CDR3 runs 11 residues. V gave up 6 bases and J gave up 2 bases, with 5 bases separating them. Germline CDR1 is SNHLY and CDR2 is FYNNEI. The CDR3 DNA follows: TGTGCCAGCAGACTGGCCTACGAGCAGTACTTC. Residues: CASRLAYEQYF.

The chain employs TRBV30 and TRBJ1-6, with D tentatively TRBD1 (5 bases). This CDR3 has 14 residues. Germline CDR1 reads GTSNPN; CDR2 reads SVGIG (reference sequence). The germline V and J ends were trimmed by 7 bases and 5 bases, with 15 bases remaining between them. DNA for the CDR3: TGTGCCTCGAAGGCGGACAACGATAATTCACCCCTCCACTTT. Encoded protein: CASKADNDNSPLHF. Drawing the rest from reference TRBV30 and TRBJ1-6, the complete variable domain is SQTIHQWPATLVQPVGSPLSLECTVEGTSNPNLYWYRQAAGRGLQLLFYSVGIGQISSEVPQNLSASRPQDRQFILSSKKLLLSDSGFYLCASKADNDNSPLHFGNGTRLTVT.

The J gene is TRBJ2-7, the V gene TRBV5-1, with TRBD1 matching 11 bases. CDR1 is SGHRS, CDR2 YFSETQ, per germline. J lost 4 bases, V lost 3 bases, and 9 bases had no gene match. The CDR3 has 16 amino acids. The CDR3: CASSSEDGTGGYEQYF. The DNA for the CDR3 is TGCGCCAGCAGCTCCGAAGACGGGACAGGGGGGTACGAGCAGTACTTC.

The V and J genes are TRBV10-3 and TRBJ2-1; weak D call: TRBD1 (5 bases). Germline lookup yields CDR1 ENHRY and CDR2 SYGVKD. The CDR3 is made up of 14 amino acids. V shed 4 bases and J shed 2 bases, with 9 bases lying between them. Here the CDR3 DNA reads TGTGCCATCAGTGCCAGGGCCCCCTACAATGAGCAGTTCTTC. It specifies CAISARAPYNEQFF.

The CDR3 loop reads CASSLTGGTTNEKLFF. CDR3 sequence (DNA): TGCGCCAGCAGCTTGACAGGGGGAACAACTAATGAAAAACTGTTTTTT. The chain is built from TRBV5-1 and TRBJ1-4; 8 bases are a match to TRBD1. This CDR3 is 16 amino acids long. V trimming: 1 base; J trimming: 0 bases; junction bases outside the gene matches: 2. Germline assignment: CDR1 SGHRS and CDR2 YFSETQ.

V usage is TRBV7-6 and J usage is TRBJ2-5; 16 bases are a match to TRBD2. In germline, CDR1 is SGHVS, CDR2 FNYEAQ. V trimming: 1 base; J trimming: 1 base; junction bases outside the gene matches: 9. CDR3 length equals 20 residues. The CDR3 DNA reads as TGTGCCAGCAGCTTAGGGCCCAGGGGACTAGCGGGGGGGCGCCAAGAGACCCAGTACTTC. It is translated as CASSLGPRGLAGGRQETQYF.

The chain joins TRBV21-1 to TRBJ2-1; the table's D call TRBD2 went unverified against the DNA. TRBV21-1 is listed as a pseudogene. There are 18 residues in the CDR3. The CDR3: CASPSPGLANLVCNEQFF. CDR3 bases: TGTGCCAGCCCTTCCCCGGGGCTAGCGAACCTCGTGTGTAATGAGCAGTTCTTC.

The chain carries TRBV7-2 and TRBJ1-1; 8 nucleotides match TRBD1. The germline CDR1 and CDR2 sequences are SGHTA and FQGNSA. CDR3 size: 16 residues. Trimming at V came to 4 bases and at J to 6 bases, leaving 13 bases not matched to a gene. CDR3 coding DNA: TGTGCCAGCAGCTCAAGGAGACAGGGGTCGGTCCCTGAAGCTTTCTTT. Translated, it gives CASSSRRQGSVPEAFF.

In its sample, this clone was seen once. The chain has TRBV6-5 and TRBJ1-1; D unclear. The V gene's germline CDR1 is MNHEY and CDR2 SVGAGI. This CDR3 region has 14 residues. Trimming cost V 8 bases and J 0 bases, with 13 bases left between them. The CDR3, as DNA: TGTGCCAGCCGAACGGGAGGGATGAACACTGAAGCTTTCTTT. Encoded protein: CASRTGGMNTEAFF.

This clone appeared once. The V and J genes are TRBV12-3 or TRBV12-4 and TRBJ1-2; possible D gene TRBD1, 6 bases. V was trimmed by 3 bases and J by 7 bases, leaving 12 bases between them. The CDR3 length is 13 residues. The CDR3 is CASSFKQGSGYTF. The CDR3 nucleotides read TGTGCCAGCAGTTTTAAACAGGGTAGTGGCTACACCTTC.

The genes are TRBV10-3 and TRBJ2-7; D gene unclear. CDR3 length: 16 amino acids. V gave up 0 bases and J gave up 9 bases, with 21 bases separating them. Looked up from germline, CDR1 is ENHRY and CDR2 is SYGVKD. CDR3 coding DNA: TGTGCCATCAGTGAGTCGGCGAGGTCCAGTGTAACGGTGCAGTACTTC. Encoded protein: CAISESARSSVTVQYF.

The genes are TRBV30 and TRBJ1-2; 7 bases fit TRBD1. This CDR3 has 13 amino acids. J lost 0 bases, V lost 5 bases, and 3 bases had no gene match. Germline V lookup: CDR1 GTSNPN, CDR2 SVGIG (reference sequence). The CDR3 is CAWGTDPNYGYTF. The CDR3 DNA sequence: TGTGCCTGGGGGACAGATCCTAACTATGGCTACACCTTC.